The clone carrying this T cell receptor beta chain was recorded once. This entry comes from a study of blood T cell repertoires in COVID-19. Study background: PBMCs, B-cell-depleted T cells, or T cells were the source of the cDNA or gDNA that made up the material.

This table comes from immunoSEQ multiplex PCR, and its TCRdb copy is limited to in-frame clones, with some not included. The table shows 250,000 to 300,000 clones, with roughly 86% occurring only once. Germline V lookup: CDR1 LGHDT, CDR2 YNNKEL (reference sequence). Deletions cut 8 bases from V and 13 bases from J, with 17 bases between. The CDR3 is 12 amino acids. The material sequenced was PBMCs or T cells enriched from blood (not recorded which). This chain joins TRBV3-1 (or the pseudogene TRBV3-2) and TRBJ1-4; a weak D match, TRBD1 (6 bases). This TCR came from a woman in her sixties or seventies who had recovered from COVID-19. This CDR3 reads CASWGHPRGLFF. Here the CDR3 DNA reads TGTGCCAGCTGGGGACACCCAAGGGGACTGTTTTTT.